This T cell receptor beta chain is from a study of blood T cell repertoires in COVID-19. Study as a whole: The United States, Italy and Spain supplied acute and convalescent COVID-19 samples.

The V gene's germline CDR1 is KGHSH and CDR2 LQKENI. The V end lost 0 bases, the J end lost 8 bases, and 13 bases lay between the germline ends. The CDR3 runs to 15 residues. In the study's own analysis: The authors estimated nucleated cell counts from reference gene primer amplification. Clones were sequenced by immunoSEQ multiplex PCR, and TCRdb holds only the in-frame ones, with some missing. The V and J calls and the clone size are those of that table, but D and trimming were determined from the DNA. This table has some 670,000 clones, about nine tenths appearing once. The receptor's source is a woman between 18 and 29 years old with acute or convalescent COVID-19. The chain uses TRBV18 and TRBJ1-4; TRBD1 might be the D (6 bases). The sample taken for sequencing was peripheral blood. The CDR3 region has the DNA TGTGCCAGCTCACCACCGAACAGGGAGTTAGAAAAACTGTTTTTT. Translation gives CASSPPNRELEKLFF.